The 11 T cell receptor beta chains reported below all come from one sample, sequenced in a study of blood T cell repertoires in COVID-19. Using immunoSEQ multiplex PCR, the repertoire was profiled, and TCRdb retains in-frame clones only, with some absent. The sample lists 290,000 or so clones, around 87% occurring once. Sequenced material: peripheral blood. Every receptor here comes from a man between 18 and 29 years old with active or convalescent COVID-19.

This chain uses TRBV2 with TRBJ1-1; D is perhaps TRBD1 (5 bases). This CDR3 spans 13 amino acids. The V gene's germline CDR1 is SNHLY and CDR2 FYNNEI. The germline V and J ends were trimmed by 7 bases and 4 bases, with 13 bases remaining between them. CDR3 sequence: CASISGRSTEAFF. CDR3 in DNA: TGTGCCAGCATATCAGGGCGGAGCACTGAAGCTTTCTTT.

In its sample, this clone was seen once. V usage is TRBV5-1 and J usage is TRBJ1-2; 7 bases map to TRBD1. Germline V gene data show CDR1 as SGHRS and CDR2 as YFSETQ. Unmatched junction bases numbered 6, after V lost 1 base and J lost 0 bases. The CDR3 has 16 residues. The CDR3 DNA is TGCGCCAGCAGCTTGTTGCGGGACAGAACTAACTATGGCTACACCTTC. Translating it yields CASSLLRDRTNYGYTF.

This clone was recorded only once. This sequence joins TRBV5-8 and TRBJ1-1, with 8 positions matching TRBD1. Looked up from germline, CDR1 is SGHTS and CDR2 is YDEGEE. CDR3 length: 15 residues. J was trimmed by 2 bases and V by 4 bases; bases with no gene match: 7. Here the CDR3 DNA reads TGTGCCAGCAGCCACCGGGACAGGTCCAACACTGAAGCTTTCTTT. It specifies CASSHRDRSNTEAFF.

The V call is TRBV28, the J call TRBJ1-5; the D gene is possibly TRBD1 (6 bases). Trimming stripped 3 bases from V and 5 bases from J, with 14 bases between. The germline gives CDR1 MDHEN, CDR2 SYDVKM. The CDR3 has 15 residues. CDR3 sequence reads: CASSFLGQSDQPQHF. The CDR3 nucleotides are TGTGCCAGCAGTTTCCTAGGACAGTCTGATCAGCCCCAGCATTTT.

The V and J genes are TRBV9 and TRBJ1-3; D uncertain. CDR3 length: 16 residues. Germline CDR1 reads SGDLS; CDR2 reads YYNGEE. V was clipped by 0 bases and J by 7 bases, with 17 bases between them. CDR3 loop: CASSVGADYLRNTIYF. In DNA form, the CDR3 reads TGTGCCAGCAGCGTAGGGGCAGATTATCTAAGGAACACCATATATTTT.

The chain couples TRBV7-3 to TRBJ1-1; 8 bases are shared with TRBD1. Per germline, CDR1 SGHTA and CDR2 FQGTGA. Losses at the gene ends were 3 bases for V and 5 bases for J; bases not matched to a gene: 2. The CDR3 sequence is 13 residues long. CDR3 bases: TGTGCCAGCAGCTTGGACAGGGTTACTGAAGCTTTCTTT. As protein: CASSLDRVTEAFF. The full variable domain, rest sourced from reference TRBV7-3 and TRBJ1-1, is GAGVSQTPSNKVTEKGKYVELRCDPISGHTALYWYRQSLGQGPEFLIYFQGTGAADDSGLPNDRFFAVRPEGSVSTLKIQRTERGDSAVYLCASSLDRVTEAFFGQGTRLTVV.

The V and J genes are TRBV9 and TRBJ2-1, with 7 bases lining up with TRBD2. The CDR3 length is 16 residues. CDR1 and CDR2 from the germline V gene are SGDLS and YYNGEE. The trim removed 3 bases at V and 2 bases at J, leaving 8 bases unmatched. This CDR3 reads CASSEVPGLTYNEQFF. Here the CDR3 DNA reads TGTGCCAGCAGCGAAGTACCGGGACTAACCTACAATGAGCAGTTCTTC.

A note on this clone: The same CDR3 arises from other DNA sequences in this sample as well. This chain uses TRBV5-1 with TRBJ2-3; a weak D match, TRBD2 (5 bases). This CDR3 is 16 amino acids long. Germline-derived CDR1 and CDR2 are SGHRS and YFSETQ. Trimming took off 3 bases at V and 2 bases at J, with 16 bases between the two ends. DNA of the CDR3: TGCGCCAGCAGCTCTGGCGGGCGGACCATCACAGATACGCAGTATTTT. Translated, it gives CASSSGGRTITDTQYF.

The chain links TRBV28 to TRBJ2-7, with TRBD2 as a possible D gene (7 bases). CDR1 MDHEN and CDR2 SYDVKM come from the germline V gene. V shed 5 bases and J shed 6 bases, with 20 bases lying between them. The CDR3 has 15 residues. The CDR3 DNA reads as TGTGCCAGCAGTACTAAAGACGGGGGGCAGGGCGAGCAGTACTTC. Translation gives CASSTKDGGQGEQYF.

The V call is TRBV2, the J call TRBJ2-7; possibly TRBD2 for D (5 bases). Trimming removed 6 bases from V and 8 bases from J, with 17 bases in between. CDR3 size: 13 residues. CDR1 is SNHLY and CDR2 is FYNNEI in the germline V gene. CDR3 in amino acids: CASRDSTSPQQYF. The CDR3, as DNA: TGTGCCAGCAGGGACTCCACCTCCCCTCAGCAGTACTTC. The whole variable domain, filled in from reference TRBV2 and TRBJ2-7, reads EPEVTQTPSHQVTQMGQEVILRCVPISNHLYFYWYRQILGQKVEFLVSFYNNEISEKSEIFDDQFSVERPDGSNFTLKIRSTKLEDSAMYFCASRDSTSPQQYFGPGTRLTVT.

The chain uses TRBV5-1 and TRBJ2-3, with 9 nucleotides matching TRBD2. CDR1 SGHRS and CDR2 YFSETQ come from the germline V gene. V lost 8 bases to trimming and J lost 0 bases; unmatched junction nucleotides: 4. This CDR3 has 14 amino acids. CDR3 loop: CASKREASTDTQYF. Here the CDR3 DNA reads TGCGCCAGTAAGCGGGAGGCGAGCACAGATACGCAGTATTTT.